This TCR beta chain was observed in a study of CD8 T cells in ankylosing spondylitis. Worth noting for this clonotype: Its antigen is not identified.

General study findings and limits: Disease-linked clones displayed a CD8+ phenotype and appeared relatively rarely in peripheral blood. Matched ankylosing spondylitis synovial fluid reportedly contained a significantly enriched population of disease-linked clones.

CDR1 is DFQATT, CDR2 SNEGSKA, per germline (reference sequence). The CDR3 is made up of 13 amino acids. V lost 0 bases and J lost 6; bases outside the gene matches: 2. The TCR beta libraries were generated through quantitative 5'-RACE incorporating molecular barcodes. Via MiXCR, TCRdb re-called the 5' RACE reads, giving one row per CDR3 protein. The sample lists approximately 340,000 distinct CDR3 sequences, approximately 14% occurring once. This chain joins TRBV20-1 and TRBJ2-7, with 10 nucleotides matching TRBD1. The receptor was isolated from a male donor with ankylosing spondylitis or in good health (not recorded which). The specimen sequenced was blood, either unsorted or a sorted T cell fraction (not recorded which). Here the CDR3 reads CSARDDRGREQYF. The CDR3 DNA follows: TGCAGTGCTAGAGATGACAGGGGGCGCGAGCAGTACTTC.